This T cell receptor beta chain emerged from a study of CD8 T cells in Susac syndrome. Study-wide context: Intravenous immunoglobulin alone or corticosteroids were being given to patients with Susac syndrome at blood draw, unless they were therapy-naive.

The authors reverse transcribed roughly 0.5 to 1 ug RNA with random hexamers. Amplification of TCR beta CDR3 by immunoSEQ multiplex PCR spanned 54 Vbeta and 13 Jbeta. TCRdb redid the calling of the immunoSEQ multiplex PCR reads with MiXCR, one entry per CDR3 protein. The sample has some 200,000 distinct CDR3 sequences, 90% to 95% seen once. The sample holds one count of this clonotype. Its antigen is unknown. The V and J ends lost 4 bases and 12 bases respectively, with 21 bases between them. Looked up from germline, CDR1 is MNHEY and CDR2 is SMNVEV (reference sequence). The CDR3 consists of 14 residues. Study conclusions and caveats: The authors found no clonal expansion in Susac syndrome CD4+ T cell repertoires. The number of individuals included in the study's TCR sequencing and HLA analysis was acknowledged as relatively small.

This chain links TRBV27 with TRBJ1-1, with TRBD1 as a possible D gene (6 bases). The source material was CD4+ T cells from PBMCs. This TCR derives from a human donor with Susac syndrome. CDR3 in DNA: TGTGCCAGCAGTTCCTCGGACAGTTCCCGGGTGCCTTTCTTT. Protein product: CASSSSDSSRVPFF.